This T cell receptor beta chain is from a study of T cell responses to AZD1222 COVID-19 vaccine. General study points: Baseline serology detected seropositivity in only 5 to 7 AZD1222 recipients. Donor demographics were predominantly white British with a female majority; clonal diversity may be underestimated.

V lost 2 bases and J lost 10, with 9 bases in between. CDR1 and CDR2 from the germline V gene are MNHEY and SMNVEV (reference sequence). The CDR3 has 12 residues. Concerning this clone: The antigen remains unidentified.

Analyses pooled second doses at about 4 or about 12 weeks. Libraries were prepared by immunoSEQ multiplex PCR; TCRdb keeps only in-frame clonotypes and omits some of them. There are 180,000 or so clones in the sample; roughly nine tenths occur only once, and 1.3% lies in the top ten. V and J are TRBV27 and TRBJ2-1; TRBD1 might be the D (6 bases). Sequencing was performed on peripheral blood, taken 28 days after the second AZD1222 dose. The origin of this receptor is an adult who received the AZD1222 COVID-19 vaccine. CDR3 residues: CASSLGGGEQFF. The CDR3 coding sequence is TGTGCCAGCAGTTTAGGGGGCGGGGAGCAGTTCTTC.